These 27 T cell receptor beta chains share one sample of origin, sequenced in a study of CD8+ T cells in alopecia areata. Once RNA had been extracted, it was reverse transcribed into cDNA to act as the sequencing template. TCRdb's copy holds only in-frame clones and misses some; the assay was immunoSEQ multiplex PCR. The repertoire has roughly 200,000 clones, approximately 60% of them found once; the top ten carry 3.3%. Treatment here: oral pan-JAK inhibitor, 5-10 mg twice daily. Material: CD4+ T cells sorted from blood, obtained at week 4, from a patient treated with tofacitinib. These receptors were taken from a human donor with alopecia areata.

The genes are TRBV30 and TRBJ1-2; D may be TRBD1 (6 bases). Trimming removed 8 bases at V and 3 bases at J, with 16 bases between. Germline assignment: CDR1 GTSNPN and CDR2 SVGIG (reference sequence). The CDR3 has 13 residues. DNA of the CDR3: TGTGCCGGAACAGGGTTCTCGGACTATGGCTACACCTTC. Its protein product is CAGTGFSDYGYTF.

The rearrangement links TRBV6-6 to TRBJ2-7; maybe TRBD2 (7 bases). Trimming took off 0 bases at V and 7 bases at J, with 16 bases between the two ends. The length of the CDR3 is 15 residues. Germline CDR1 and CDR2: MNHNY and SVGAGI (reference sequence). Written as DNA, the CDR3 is TGTGCCAGCAGTTACTCGTTACAGGGCGGGAGAGAGCAGTACTTC. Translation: CASSYSLQGGREQYF.

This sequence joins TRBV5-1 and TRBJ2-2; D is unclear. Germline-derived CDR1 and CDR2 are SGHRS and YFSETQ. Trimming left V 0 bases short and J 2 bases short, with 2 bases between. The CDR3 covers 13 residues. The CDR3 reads CASSLGNTGELFF. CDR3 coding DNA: TGCGCCAGCAGCTTGGGTAACACCGGGGAGCTGTTTTTT.

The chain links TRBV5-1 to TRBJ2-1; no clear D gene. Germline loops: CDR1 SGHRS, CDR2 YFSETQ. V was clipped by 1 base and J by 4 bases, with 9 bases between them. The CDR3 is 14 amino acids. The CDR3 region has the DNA TGCGCCAGCAGCTTGTCGAGACCTTACAATGAGCAGTTCTTC. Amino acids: CASSLSRPYNEQFF.

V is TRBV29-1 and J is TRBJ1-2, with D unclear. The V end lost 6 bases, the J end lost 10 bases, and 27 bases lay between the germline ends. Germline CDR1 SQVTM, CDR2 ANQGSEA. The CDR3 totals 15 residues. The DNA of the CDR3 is TGCAGCGTCCCTCGCGGGCCGCTAGGACTGTGGGACTACACCTTC. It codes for CSVPRGPLGLWDYTF.

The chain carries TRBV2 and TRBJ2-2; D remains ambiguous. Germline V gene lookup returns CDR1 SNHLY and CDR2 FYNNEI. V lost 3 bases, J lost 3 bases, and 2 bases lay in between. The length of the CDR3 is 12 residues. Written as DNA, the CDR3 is TGTGCCAGCAGTGACGACACCGGGGAGCTGTTTTTT. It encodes CASSDDTGELFF.

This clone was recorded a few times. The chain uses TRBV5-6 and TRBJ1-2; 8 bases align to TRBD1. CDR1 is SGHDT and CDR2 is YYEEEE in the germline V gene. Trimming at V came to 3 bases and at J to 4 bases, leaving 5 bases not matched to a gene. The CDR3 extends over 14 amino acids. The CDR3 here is CASSSTGVSYGYTF. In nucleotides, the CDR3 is TGTGCCAGCAGCTCGACAGGGGTTAGCTATGGCTACACCTTC.

CDR3 sequence: CATSRDQTTGTQYF. The CDR3 DNA sequence: TGTGCCACCAGCAGAGATCAAACGACGGGGACCCAGTACTTC. The genes are TRBV15 and TRBJ2-5; no reliable D call. This CDR3 has 14 amino acids. V lost 0 bases and J lost 7, with 12 bases in between. Germline V gene lookup returns CDR1 LNHNV and CDR2 YYDKDF (reference sequence). Full variable domain (outside the CDR3, taken from reference TRBV15 and TRBJ2-5): DAMVIQNPRYQVTQFGKPVTLSCSQTLNHNVMYWYQQKSSQAPKLLFHYYDKDFNNEADTPDNFQSRRPNTSFCFLDIRSPGLGDTAMYLCATSRDQTTGTQYFGPGTRLLVL.

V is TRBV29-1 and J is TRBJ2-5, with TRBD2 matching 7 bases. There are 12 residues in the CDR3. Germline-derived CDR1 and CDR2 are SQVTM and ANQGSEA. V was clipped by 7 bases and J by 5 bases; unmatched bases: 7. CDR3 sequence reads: CSGGGLSETQYF. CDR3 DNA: TGCAGCGGGGGGGGATTGAGTGAGACCCAGTACTTC.

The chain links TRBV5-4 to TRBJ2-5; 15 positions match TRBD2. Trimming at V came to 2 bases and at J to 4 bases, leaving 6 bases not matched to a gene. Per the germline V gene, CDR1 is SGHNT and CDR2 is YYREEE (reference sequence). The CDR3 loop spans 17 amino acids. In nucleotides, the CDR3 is TGTGCCAGCAGCTTTGGACTAGCGGGGGGGCTTAGAGAGACCCAGTACTTC. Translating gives CASSFGLAGGLRETQYF.

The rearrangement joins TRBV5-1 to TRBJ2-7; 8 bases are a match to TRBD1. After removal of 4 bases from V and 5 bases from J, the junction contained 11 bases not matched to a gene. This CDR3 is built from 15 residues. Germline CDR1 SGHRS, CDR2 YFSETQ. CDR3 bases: TGCGCCAGCAGCCTTCAGACAGGGGTGATCCACGAGCAGTACTTC. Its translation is CASSLQTGVIHEQYF.

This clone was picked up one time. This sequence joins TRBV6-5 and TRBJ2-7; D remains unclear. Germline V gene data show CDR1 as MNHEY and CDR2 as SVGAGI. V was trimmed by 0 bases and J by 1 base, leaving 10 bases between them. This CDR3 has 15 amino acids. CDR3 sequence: CASSYSKAQSYEQYF. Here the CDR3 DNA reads TGTGCCAGCAGTTACTCCAAGGCACAGTCCTACGAGCAGTACTTC.

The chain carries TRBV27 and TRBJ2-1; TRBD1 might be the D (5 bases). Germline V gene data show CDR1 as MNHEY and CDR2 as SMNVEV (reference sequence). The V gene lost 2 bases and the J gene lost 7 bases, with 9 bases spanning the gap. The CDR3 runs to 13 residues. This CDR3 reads CASSLQGGNEQFF. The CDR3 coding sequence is TGTGCCAGCAGTTTACAGGGTGGAAATGAGCAGTTCTTC.

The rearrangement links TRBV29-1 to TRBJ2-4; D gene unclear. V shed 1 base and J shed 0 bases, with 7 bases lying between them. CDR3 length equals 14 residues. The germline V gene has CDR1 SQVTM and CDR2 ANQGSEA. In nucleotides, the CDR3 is TGCAGCGTTGAAGGGGCCCTAGCCAAAAACATTCAGTACTTC. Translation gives CSVEGALAKNIQYF.

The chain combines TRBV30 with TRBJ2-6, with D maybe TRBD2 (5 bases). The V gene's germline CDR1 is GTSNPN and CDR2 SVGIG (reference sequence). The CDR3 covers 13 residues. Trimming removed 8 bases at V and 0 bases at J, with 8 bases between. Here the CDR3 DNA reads TGTGCCGGAGGATACTCTGGGGCCAACGTCCTGACTTTC. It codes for CAGGYSGANVLTF.

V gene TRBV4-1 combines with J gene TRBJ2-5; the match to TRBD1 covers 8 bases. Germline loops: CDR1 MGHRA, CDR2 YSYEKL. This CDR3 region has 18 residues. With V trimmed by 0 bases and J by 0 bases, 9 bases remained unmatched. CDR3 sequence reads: CASSQDIGTGQYQETQYF. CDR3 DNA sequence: TGCGCCAGCAGCCAAGATATCGGGACAGGACAGTACCAAGAGACCCAGTACTTC.

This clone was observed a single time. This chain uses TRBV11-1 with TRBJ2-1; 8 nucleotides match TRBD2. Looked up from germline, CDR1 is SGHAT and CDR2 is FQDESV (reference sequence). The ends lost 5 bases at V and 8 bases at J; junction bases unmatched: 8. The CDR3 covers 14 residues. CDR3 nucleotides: TGTGCCAGCAGCACCCCCGGGGGGGGAGATGAGCAGTTCTTC. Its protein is CASSTPGGGDEQFF.

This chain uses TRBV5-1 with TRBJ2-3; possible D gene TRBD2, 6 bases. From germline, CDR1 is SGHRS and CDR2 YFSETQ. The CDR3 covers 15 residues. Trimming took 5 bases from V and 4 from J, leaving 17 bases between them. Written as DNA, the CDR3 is TGCGCCAGCAGACCACTAGCCGGTGAGGCAGATACGCAGTATTTT. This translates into CASRPLAGEADTQYF.

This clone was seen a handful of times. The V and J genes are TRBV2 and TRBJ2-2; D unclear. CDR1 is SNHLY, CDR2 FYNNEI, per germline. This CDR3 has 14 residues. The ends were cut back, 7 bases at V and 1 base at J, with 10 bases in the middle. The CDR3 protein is CASIVQRNTGELFF. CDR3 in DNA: TGTGCCAGCATAGTACAGAGGAACACCGGGGAGCTGTTTTTT.

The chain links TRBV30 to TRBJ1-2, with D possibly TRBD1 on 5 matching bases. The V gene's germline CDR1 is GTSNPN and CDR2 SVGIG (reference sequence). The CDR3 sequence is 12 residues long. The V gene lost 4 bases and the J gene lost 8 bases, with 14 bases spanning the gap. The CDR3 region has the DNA TGTGCCTGGAACCGGGACCCTAAGGGCTACACCTTC. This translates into CAWNRDPKGYTF.

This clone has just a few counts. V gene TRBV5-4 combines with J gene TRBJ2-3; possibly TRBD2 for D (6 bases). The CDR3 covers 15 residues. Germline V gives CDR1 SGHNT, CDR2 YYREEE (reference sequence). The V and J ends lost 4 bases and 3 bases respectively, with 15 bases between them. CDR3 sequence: CASSPSMLATDTQYF. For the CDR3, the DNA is TGTGCCAGCAGCCCCTCGATGCTAGCGACAGATACGCAGTATTTT.

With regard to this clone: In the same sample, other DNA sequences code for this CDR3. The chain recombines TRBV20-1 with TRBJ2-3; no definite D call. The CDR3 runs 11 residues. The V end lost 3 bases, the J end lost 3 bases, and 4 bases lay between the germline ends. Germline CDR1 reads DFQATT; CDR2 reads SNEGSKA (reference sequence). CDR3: CSARGTDTQYF. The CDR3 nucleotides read TGCAGTGCTAGGGGTACAGATACGCAGTATTTT.

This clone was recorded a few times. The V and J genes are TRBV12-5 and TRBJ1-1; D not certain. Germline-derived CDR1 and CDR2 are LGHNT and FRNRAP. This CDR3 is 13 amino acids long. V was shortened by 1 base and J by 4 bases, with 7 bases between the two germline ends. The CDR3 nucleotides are TGTGCTAGTGGTTTGGGGGCGAGCACTGAAGCTTTCTTT. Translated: CASGLGASTEAFF.

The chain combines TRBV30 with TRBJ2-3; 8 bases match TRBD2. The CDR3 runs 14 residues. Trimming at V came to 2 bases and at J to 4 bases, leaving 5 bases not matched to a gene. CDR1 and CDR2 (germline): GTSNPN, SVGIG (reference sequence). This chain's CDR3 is CAWSTAGAPDTQYF. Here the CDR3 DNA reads TGTGCCTGGAGTACAGCGGGAGCTCCAGATACGCAGTATTTT. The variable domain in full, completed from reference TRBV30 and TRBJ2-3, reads SQTIHQWPATLVQPVGSPLSLECTVEGTSNPNLYWYRQAAGRGLQLLFYSVGIGQISSEVPQNLSASRPQDRQFILSSKKLLLSDSGFYLCAWSTAGAPDTQYFGPGTRLTVL.

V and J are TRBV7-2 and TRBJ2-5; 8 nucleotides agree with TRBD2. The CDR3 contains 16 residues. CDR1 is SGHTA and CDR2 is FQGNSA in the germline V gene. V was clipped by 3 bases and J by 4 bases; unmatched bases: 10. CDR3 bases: TGTGCCAGCAGCTTGGGGGGAGCGGGGGCCTCAGAGACCCAGTACTTC. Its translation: CASSLGGAGASETQYF.

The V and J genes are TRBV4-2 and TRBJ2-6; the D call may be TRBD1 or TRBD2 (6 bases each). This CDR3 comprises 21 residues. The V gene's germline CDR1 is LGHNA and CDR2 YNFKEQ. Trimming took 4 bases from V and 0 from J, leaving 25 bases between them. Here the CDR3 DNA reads TGTGCCAGCAGCCCGAACCGGGGGACATTTCTCATCAGCTCTGGGGCCAACGTCCTGACTTTC. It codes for CASSPNRGTFLISSGANVLTF.

The CDR3 reads CASSEGQGKGYGYTF. Here the CDR3 DNA reads TGTGCCAGCAGTGAGGGACAGGGCAAGGGCTATGGCTACACCTTC. The genes are TRBV2 and TRBJ1-2, with 9 bases fitting TRBD1. The ends lost 3 bases at V and 4 bases at J; junction bases unmatched: 6. Germline values: CDR1 SNHLY, CDR2 FYNNEI. This CDR3 is built from 15 residues.